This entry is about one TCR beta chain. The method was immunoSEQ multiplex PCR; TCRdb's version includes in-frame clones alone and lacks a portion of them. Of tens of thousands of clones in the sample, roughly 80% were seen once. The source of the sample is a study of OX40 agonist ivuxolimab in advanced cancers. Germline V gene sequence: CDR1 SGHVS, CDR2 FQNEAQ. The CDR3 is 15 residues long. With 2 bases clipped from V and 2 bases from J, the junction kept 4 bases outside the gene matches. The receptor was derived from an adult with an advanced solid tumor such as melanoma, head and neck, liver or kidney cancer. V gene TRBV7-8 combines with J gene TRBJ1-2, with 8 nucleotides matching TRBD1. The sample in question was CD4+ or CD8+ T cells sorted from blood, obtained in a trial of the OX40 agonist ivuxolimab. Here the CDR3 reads CASSLQGAVNYGYTF. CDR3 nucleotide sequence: TGTGCCAGCAGCTTACAGGGGGCGGTGAACTATGGCTACACCTTC.